One sample yielded the 32 T cell receptor beta chains listed below, sequenced in a study of CXCR3-negative and CXCR3-positive naive CD8 T cells. Whole-study findings and limits: Researchers report that CXCR3-positive naive cells carry more hydrophobic TRB CDR3s than CXCR3-negative naive cells.

Their cognate antigens are unknown. cDNA libraries for TRB were generated by 5' RACE incorporating UMI labels. Using the 5' RACE reads, TCRdb records one entry per CDR3 protein without DNA. This sample's clone table lists 90,000 to 150,000 distinct CDR3 sequences. The specimen was naive CXCR3+ CD8+ T cells from blood. Subset noted: CD45RO-CCR7+CD27+CD95- naive CD8+ T cells expressing CXCR3 (TNR3+). All receptors derive from a human donor in good health. Some clones in this sample may be carry-over from other donors' samples.

The chain has TRBV12-3 or TRBV12-4 and TRBJ1-1; TCRdb outputs TRBD1, but without DNA this stays unchecked. The CDR3 loop spans 15 amino acids. The CDR3 spells CASSFGAPGNTEAFF.

The gene calls are TRBV2 and TRBJ2-4. Germline V gene data show CDR1 as SNHLY and CDR2 as FYNNEI. The CDR3 is 20 amino acids. CDR3 in amino acids: CASSGKDIKVHALAKNIQYF.

The chain is built from TRBV7-6 and TRBJ2-3; the TRBD1 assignment by TCRdb is unverifiable without DNA. Per the germline V gene, CDR1 is SGHVS and CDR2 is FNYEAQ. This CDR3 has 17 amino acids. CDR3 residues: CASRLAGQAELTDTQYF.

V gene TRBV12-2 combines with J gene TRBJ2-5; no DNA is available, so the TRBD2 call from TCRdb remains unchecked. TRBV12-2 is tagged as a pseudogene. The CDR3 has 15 amino acids. This chain's CDR3 is CASRRRTSGRSMQYF.

V and J are TRBV12-3 or TRBV12-4 and TRBJ2-3; TCRdb outputs TRBD2, but without DNA this stays unchecked. This CDR3 is built from 15 residues. CDR3 amino acids: CASSLISGGTDTQYF.

The chain employs TRBV4-1 and TRBJ1-1. CDR1 and CDR2 (germline): MGHRA, YSYEKL. CDR3 size: 16 residues. The CDR3 protein is CASSQVIGLANTEAFF.

This sequence joins TRBV4-3 and TRBJ2-2; TCRdb's D call, TRBD1, is unchecked because there is no DNA. The germline CDR1 and CDR2 sequences are LGHNA and YSLEER. The length of the CDR3 is 15 residues. CDR3: CASSPDRGLPGELFF.

This rearrangement joins TRBV28 to TRBJ1-5; TCRdb's D gene call, TRBD1, goes unchecked for lack of DNA. The CDR3 is 15 amino acids. Germline V CDR1 and CDR2: MDHEN, SYDVKM. CDR3 region: CASSSYRVHNQPQHF.

The V and J genes are TRBV10-3 and TRBJ2-5; TCRdb indicates TRBD1, and absent DNA this call remains unverified. The CDR3 runs 13 residues. Germline V gives CDR1 ENHRY, CDR2 SYGVKD. The CDR3 loop reads CAISDAPDETQYF.

V is TRBV5-5 and J is TRBJ2-2. Per germline, CDR1 SGHKS and CDR2 YYEKEE (reference sequence). CDR3 length: 14 residues. The CDR3 reads CASSLGVLTGELFF.

The rearrangement uses TRBV7-9 and TRBJ2-2; the TCRdb D gene call, TRBD1, has no DNA to confirm it. From germline, CDR1 is SEHNR and CDR2 FQNEAQ (reference sequence). The CDR3 is 16 residues long. This CDR3 is CASSLPGQEQTGELFF.

V and J are TRBV25-1 and TRBJ2-2. The CDR3 length is 12 residues. CDR1 is MGHDK, CDR2 SYGVNS, per germline. This CDR3 is CASRLYSGELFF.

The V gene is TRBV10-3, the J gene TRBJ2-1; without DNA, the TCRdb call of TRBD2 cannot be checked. This CDR3 comprises 17 residues. Germline CDR1 and CDR2: ENHRY and SYGVKD. The CDR3 here is CAISVGPTSGSNNEQFF.

The gene calls are TRBV7-8 and TRBJ2-1; the TCRdb D gene call, TRBD1, has no DNA to confirm it. Germline V gives CDR1 SGHVS, CDR2 FQNEAQ. CDR3 length: 17 residues. The CDR3 region is CASSQGMRRDSVYEQFF.

The rearrangement uses TRBV12-3 or TRBV12-4 and TRBJ2-1; as DNA is missing, the TRBD1 call by TCRdb cannot be tested. The CDR3 loop spans 15 amino acids. CDR3 sequence: CASSPRGTDYNEQFF.

The V gene is TRBV20-1, the J gene TRBJ2-7; the D call of TRBD1 rests on TCRdb alone, since no DNA is present to check it. This CDR3 spans 14 amino acids. CDR1 DFQATT and CDR2 SNEGSKA come from the germline V gene (reference sequence). The CDR3 region is CSARDQNRAFEQYF.

The chain recombines TRBV6-5 with TRBJ1-1; TCRdb's D gene call, TRBD1, goes unchecked for lack of DNA. This CDR3 spans 13 amino acids. Per germline, CDR1 MNHEY and CDR2 SVGAGI. The CDR3 sequence is CASTQGPGTEAFF.

The chain carries TRBV4-3 and TRBJ2-3; the TCRdb call, TRBD2, lacks DNA for checking. Germline assignment: CDR1 LGHNA and CDR2 YSLEER. This CDR3 has 17 residues. CDR3 protein: CASSKSGTSGYTDTQYF.

This chain uses TRBV27 with TRBJ2-1. There are 15 residues in the CDR3. Germline loops: CDR1 MNHEY, CDR2 SMNVEV (reference sequence). CDR3 sequence reads: CASSFFGGSYNEQFF.

The chain employs TRBV6-4 and TRBJ2-3; as DNA is missing, the TRBD2 call by TCRdb cannot be tested. CDR3 size: 16 residues. CDR1 and CDR2 from the germline V gene are MRHNA and SNTAGT. CDR3 sequence reads: CASSPLAGELTDTQYF.

The chain carries TRBV5-1 and TRBJ2-1; TCRdb selects TRBD1, and the lack of DNA leaves this call unchecked. Looked up from germline, CDR1 is SGHRS and CDR2 is YFSETQ. The CDR3 loop spans 14 amino acids. CDR3 sequence reads: CASSGGLQGNEQFF.

This rearrangement joins TRBV12-3 or TRBV12-4 to TRBJ2-7. The CDR3 spans 14 residues. The CDR3: CASSSWADSYEQYF.

The chain recombines TRBV7-3 with TRBJ2-1. Germline CDR1 reads SGHTA; CDR2 reads FQGTGA. This CDR3 region has 15 residues. The CDR3: CASSLKVGIYNEQFF.

The CDR3 protein is CASSQGGSGTDTQYF. The chain couples TRBV14 to TRBJ2-3; TCRdb indicates TRBD2, and absent DNA this call remains unverified. This CDR3 has 15 residues. Germline loops: CDR1 SGHDN, CDR2 FVKESK.

This chain links TRBV29-1 with TRBJ1-1. Germline-derived CDR1 and CDR2 are SQVTM and ANQGSEA. The CDR3 spans 12 residues. CDR3 region: CSVLAANTEAFF.

This chain joins TRBV29-1 and TRBJ1-1; TCRdb lists TRBD1, though no DNA is available to test this call. The germline CDR1 and CDR2 sequences are SQVTM and ANQGSEA. The CDR3 totals 12 residues. The CDR3 spells CSVAEGYTEAFF.

The chain couples TRBV7-6 to TRBJ1-4. The CDR3 is made up of 14 amino acids. CDR1 is SGHVS, CDR2 FNYEAQ, per germline. CDR3 amino acids: CASSLGSGNLGLFF. Full variable domain (rest looked up from reference TRBV7-6 and TRBJ1-4): GAGVSQSPRYKVTKRGQDVALRCDPISGHVSLYWYRQALGQGPEFLTYFNYEAQQDKSGLPNDRFSAERPEGSISTLTIQRTEQRDSAMYRCASSLGSGNLGLFFGSGTQLSVL.

This chain joins TRBV14 and TRBJ1-2. This CDR3 region has 13 residues. Germline CDR1 reads SGHDN; CDR2 reads FVKESK. The CDR3 is CASSPGRIDGYTF.

The chain recombines TRBV27 with TRBJ2-3; TCRdb names TRBD1, which stays unverified in the absence of DNA. The CDR3 totals 14 residues. The germline V gene encodes CDR1 MNHEY and CDR2 SMNVEV (reference sequence). The CDR3 spells CASSLGGFPDTQYF.

The chain employs TRBV7-9 and TRBJ2-7; the D call of TRBD1 rests on TCRdb alone, since no DNA is present to check it. The germline V gene has CDR1 SEHNR and CDR2 FQNEAQ (reference sequence). The CDR3 is 16 residues long. This chain's CDR3 is CASSLWGQGIGYEQYF.

The rearrangement joins TRBV7-2 to TRBJ2-1. Germline CDR1 reads SGHTA; CDR2 reads FQGNSA. The CDR3 is 13 residues long. Here the CDR3 reads CASSSLLLNEQFF.

The rearrangement uses TRBV27 and TRBJ2-1; TCRdb selects TRBD2, and the lack of DNA leaves this call unchecked. The CDR3 has 14 residues. Germline CDR1 and CDR2: MNHEY and SMNVEV (reference sequence). The CDR3 sequence is CASSPGLAGYEQFF.